A single TCR beta chain is shown here with its context. The record originates from a study of PD-L1 blockade in urothelial cancer. This table comes from immunoSEQ multiplex PCR, and its TCRdb copy is limited to in-frame clones, with some not included. The sample lists tens of thousands of clones; 82% were seen once. The source is a man between 65 and 85 years old with urothelial cancer. This sample comprised PBMCs, obtained around atezolizumab (anti-PD-L1) treatment.

CDR3 bases: TGTGCCAGCTCTCCCGGGACAGGGGGCCGAGGCACCTACAATGAGCAGTTCTTC. Encoded protein: CASSPGTGGRGTYNEQFF. The J gene is TRBJ2-1, the V gene TRBV18, with 12 bases lining up with TRBD1. Germline V lookup: CDR1 KGHSH, CDR2 LQKENI. This CDR3 contains 18 residues. Unmatched junction bases numbered 11, after V lost 6 bases and J lost 2 bases. Using reference TRBV18 and TRBJ2-1 for the parts outside the CDR3, the full variable domain is NAGVMQNPRHLVRRRGQEARLRCSPMKGHSHVYWYRQLPEEGLKFMVYLQKENIIDESGMPKERFSAEFPKEGPSILRIQQVVRGDSAAYFCASSPGTGGRGTYNEQFFGPGTRLTVL.